These 25 T cell receptor beta chains share one sample of origin, sequenced in a study of beta chain features in type 1 diabetes. Study-level findings and limits: Significant though moderate, a shortening of TCRB CDR3s appeared in all four CD4+ subsets of Type 1 diabetes patients.

These TCRs' antigens remain unknown. Sequencing targeted expressed TCRB transcripts, as all isolated RNA had been reverse transcribed. Assay used: immunoSEQ multiplex PCR; TCRdb lists only in-frame clones, some missing. The sample carries a few hundred thousand clones, roughly 12% recorded once. Material: naive CD4+ T cells from blood. The source is a woman under 30 with type 1 diabetes.

This clone has more than one count but fewer than ten. Other DNA sequences from this sample encode an identical CDR3 as well. V and J are TRBV18 and TRBJ1-1; 7 bases map to TRBD1. Germline lookup yields CDR1 KGHSH and CDR2 LQKENI. The CDR3 consists of 14 residues. V was clipped by 3 bases and J by 0 bases; unmatched bases: 1. The CDR3 DNA reads as TGTGCCAGCTCACCGACAGGGATGAACACTGAAGCTTTCTTT. Translating it yields CASSPTGMNTEAFF.

This clone showed up just a few times. The rearrangement links TRBV4-3 to TRBJ2-3, with TRBD2 identical over 11 bases. This CDR3 spans 16 amino acids. Per the germline V gene, CDR1 is LGHNA and CDR2 is YSLEER. With 0 bases clipped from V and 4 bases from J, the junction kept 3 bases outside the gene matches. CDR3 residues: CASSQESSGGSDTQYF. CDR3 coding DNA: TGCGCCAGCAGCCAAGAATCTAGCGGGGGGTCAGATACGCAGTATTTT.

This clone was counted a few times. The gene calls are TRBV4-3 and TRBJ1-1, with 7 bases lining up with TRBD1. V dropped 3 bases and J dropped 4; count of bases not matched to a gene: 8. This CDR3 comprises 15 residues. Per germline, CDR1 LGHNA and CDR2 YSLEER. The CDR3 DNA sequence: TGCGCCAGCAGCCATGTTGACAGGGCCTCCACTGAAGCTTTCTTT. Residues: CASSHVDRASTEAFF.

This clone was seen only a few times. The chain carries TRBV7-9 and TRBJ2-7; D not resolved. Trimming left V 2 bases short and J 2 bases short, with 10 bases between. Germline-derived CDR1 and CDR2 are SEHNR and FQNEAQ (reference sequence). The CDR3 loop spans 14 amino acids. This CDR3 reads CASSLTRFTYEQYF. CDR3 nucleotide sequence: TGTGCCAGCAGCTTAACCAGGTTCACCTACGAGCAGTACTTC.

This clone has more than one count but fewer than ten. The V gene is TRBV19, the J gene TRBJ2-1; D is ambiguous. The ends were cut back, 6 bases at V and 1 base at J, with 16 bases in the middle. CDR1 and CDR2 (germline): LNHDA, SQIVND (reference sequence). This CDR3 has 16 amino acids. CDR3 residues: CASSPPPATSYNEQFF. In DNA form, the CDR3 reads TGTGCCAGTAGCCCTCCGCCGGCGACTTCCTACAATGAGCAGTTCTTC.

The sample holds a few counts of this clone. This chain joins TRBV6-6 and TRBJ2-5; possible D gene TRBD2, 6 bases. The V end was cut by 6 bases, the J end by 3 bases, with 11 bases between. CDR3 size: 13 residues. Germline-derived CDR1 and CDR2 are MNHNY and SVGAGI (reference sequence). DNA for the CDR3: TGTGCCAGCAGGCTGGGCGGGGAAGAGACCCAGTACTTC. Its translation is CASRLGGEETQYF.

J is TRBJ2-7 and V is TRBV28, with TRBD1 as a possible D gene (5 bases). The V end lost 2 bases, the J end lost 7 bases, and 18 bases lay between the germline ends. The CDR3 has 15 residues. Germline V gene lookup returns CDR1 MDHEN and CDR2 SYDVKM. DNA for the CDR3: TGTGCCAGCAGTTTAGGTCAGGGTAGGACCAGGGAGCAGTACTTC. Its translation: CASSLGQGRTREQYF.

The chain uses TRBV11-2 and TRBJ2-1; 11 positions agree with TRBD2. Trimming took 5 bases from V and 8 from J; bases not matched to a gene: 8. Looked up from germline, CDR1 is SGHAT and CDR2 is FQNNGV. CDR3 length: 15 amino acids. CDR3 DNA: TGTGCCAGCAGCCCGACTAGCGGGACAACGCATGAGCAGTTCTTC. Translation gives CASSPTSGTTHEQFF.

This clone was picked up a small number of times. The rearrangement uses TRBV5-4 and TRBJ1-2; D may be TRBD1 (5 bases). In germline, CDR1 is SGHNT, CDR2 YYREEE (reference sequence). The CDR3 consists of 12 residues. V lost 9 bases to trimming and J lost 6 bases, with 15 bases between them. The CDR3: CATPSAGHGYTF. The CDR3 region has the DNA TGTGCCACCCCCTCGGCGGGGCATGGCTACACCTTC.

The chain has TRBV28 and TRBJ2-2; D may be TRBD2 (5 bases). The CDR3 is 16 amino acids. Germline lookup yields CDR1 MDHEN and CDR2 SYDVKM. Trimming removed 3 bases from V and 0 bases from J, with 11 bases in between. The CDR3 DNA is TGTGCCAGCAGTTTGTCCCCGGGATCGAACACCGGGGAGCTGTTTTTT. This encodes CASSLSPGSNTGELFF. The full variable domain, completed using reference TRBV28 and TRBJ2-2, is DVKVTQSSRYLVKRTGEKVFLECVQDMDHENMFWYRQDPGLGLRLIYFSYDVKMKEKGDIPEGYSVSREKKERFSLILESASTNQTSMYLCASSLSPGSNTGELFFGEGSRLTVL.

V gene TRBV7-3 combines with J gene TRBJ2-5; 8 positions agree with TRBD1. The V gene's germline CDR1 is SGHTA and CDR2 FQGTGA. The CDR3 loop spans 15 amino acids. The V segment lost 6 bases and the J segment 5 bases; nucleotides outside the gene matches: 11. The CDR3, as DNA: TGTGCCAGCAGGATGGGGGCGACAGGGGCGGAGACCCAGTACTTC. Translated: CASRMGATGAETQYF.

This clone was counted between two and nine times. The chain couples TRBV7-3 to TRBJ2-5; unclear D gene. The V end lost 0 bases, the J end lost 5 bases, and 7 bases lay between the germline ends. Germline V gene lookup returns CDR1 SGHTA and CDR2 FQGTGA. CDR3 size: 13 residues. CDR3 nucleotides: TGTGCCAGCAGCTTAACGGAGTTGGAGACCCAGTACTTC. This gives the protein CASSLTELETQYF. Full variable domain (rest looked up from reference TRBV7-3 and TRBJ2-5): GAGVSQTPSNKVTEKGKYVELRCDPISGHTALYWYRQSLGQGPEFLIYFQGTGAADDSGLPNDRFFAVRPEGSVSTLKIQRTERGDSAVYLCASSLTELETQYFGPGTRLLVL.

This rearrangement joins TRBV2 to TRBJ2-4; D may be TRBD2 (6 bases). Germline V gene sequence: CDR1 SNHLY, CDR2 FYNNEI. The V and J ends lost 11 bases and 1 base respectively, with 9 bases between them. This CDR3 is 12 amino acids long. CDR3 bases: TGTGCCGGCGGGGTGGCCAAAAACATTCAGTACTTC. This codes for CAGGVAKNIQYF.

This clone came up a few times. V usage is TRBV4-3 and J usage is TRBJ1-3, with no clear D. Germline CDR1 reads LGHNA; CDR2 reads YSLEER. Deletions cut 4 bases from V and 0 bases from J, with 13 bases between. The CDR3 spans 16 residues. The CDR3 DNA reads as TGCGCCAGCAGCCCCGGACTCCTGAGCTCTGGAAACACCATATATTTT. Protein sequence: CASSPGLLSSGNTIYF.

The rearrangement uses TRBV5-4 and TRBJ1-3; unclear D gene. V gave up 4 bases and J gave up 0 bases, with 11 bases separating them. This CDR3 spans 15 amino acids. In germline, CDR1 is SGHNT, CDR2 YYREEE (reference sequence). For the CDR3, the DNA is TGTGCCAGCAGCCATGGACTTGTCTCTGGAAACACCATATATTTT. Amino acids: CASSHGLVSGNTIYF.

The chain is built from TRBV7-9 and TRBJ2-1; 12 bases map to TRBD2. The germline V gene has CDR1 SEHNR and CDR2 FQNEAQ (reference sequence). This CDR3 is 19 amino acids long. J gave up 5 bases and V 3 bases, and 14 bases lay outside the gene matches. For the CDR3, the DNA is TGTGCCAGCAGCTTCTCCACTAGCGGGAGGCCTCTCCTGGACAATGAGCAGTTCTTC. It is translated as CASSFSTSGRPLLDNEQFF. Full variable domain (missing parts from reference TRBV7-9 and TRBJ2-1): DTGVSQNPRHKITKRGQNVTFRCDPISEHNRLYWYRQTLGQGPEFLTYFQNEAQLEKSRLLSDRFSAERPKGSFSTLEIQRTEQGDSAMYLCASSFSTSGRPLLDNEQFFGPGTRLTVL.

This chain links TRBV11-2 with TRBJ1-2, with D hard to call. Germline V gene data show CDR1 as SGHAT and CDR2 as FQNNGV. This CDR3 contains 15 residues. Between the trimmed V and J ends, which lost 1 base and 1 base, there was a span of 10 bases. The CDR3 DNA reads as TGTGCCAGCAGCTTAGTCCAGGTCCTTAACTATGGCTACACCTTC. Its translation is CASSLVQVLNYGYTF. Based on the CDR3 plus reference TRBV11-2 and TRBJ1-2, the full variable domain is EAGVAQSPRYKIIEKRQSVAFWCNPISGHATLYWYQQILGQGPKLLIQFQNNGVVDDSQLPKDRFSAERLKGVDSTLKIQPAKLEDSAVYLCASSLVQVLNYGYTFGSGTRLTVV.

This clone was seen a few times. The chain links TRBV10-3 to TRBJ1-5, with 9 bases matching TRBD1. J lost 6 bases, V lost 6 bases, and 9 bases had no gene match. Germline loops: CDR1 ENHRY, CDR2 SYGVKD. This CDR3 is built from 15 residues. This chain's CDR3 is CAIRPDTGGGQPQHF. DNA for the CDR3: TGTGCCATCAGGCCCGACACAGGGGGCGGTCAGCCCCAGCATTTT.

The V call is TRBV19, the J call TRBJ1-1; D remains unclear. Germline CDR1 reads LNHDA; CDR2 reads SQIVND (reference sequence). Trimming left V 7 bases short and J 1 base short, with 19 bases between. The CDR3 is 16 amino acids. DNA of the CDR3: TGTGCCAGTACAGATGTTCTGGTACACCAGAACACTGAAGCTTTCTTT. Translating it yields CASTDVLVHQNTEAFF.

This chain connects TRBV5-4 to TRBJ2-5, with unresolved D. Per the germline V gene, CDR1 is SGHNT and CDR2 is YYREEE (reference sequence). The CDR3 is 15 residues long. The ends were cut back, 0 bases at V and 0 bases at J, with 9 bases in the middle. For the CDR3, the DNA is TGTGCCAGCAGCTTGGCCGTGGCCAACCAAGAGACCCAGTACTTC. Translation gives CASSLAVANQETQYF.

This clone was picked up a small number of times. V usage is TRBV2 and J usage is TRBJ2-7; 9 nucleotides line up with TRBD1. Per germline, CDR1 SNHLY and CDR2 FYNNEI. The CDR3 runs to 13 residues. J gave up 7 bases and V 9 bases, and 10 bases lay outside the gene matches. Here the CDR3 reads CARRGTGLVEQYF. DNA for the CDR3: TGTGCCAGGAGAGGGACAGGGTTGGTAGAGCAGTACTTC. Complete variable domain (other parts from reference TRBV2 and TRBJ2-7): EPEVTQTPSHQVTQMGQEVILRCVPISNHLYFYWYRQILGQKVEFLVSFYNNEISEKSEIFDDQFSVERPDGSNFTLKIRSTKLEDSAMYFCARRGTGLVEQYFGPGTRLTVT.

V usage is TRBV19 and J usage is TRBJ2-1, with 9 nucleotides matching TRBD1. The length of the CDR3 is 13 residues. Losses at the gene ends were 6 bases for V and 8 bases for J; bases not matched to a gene: 5. CDR1 is LNHDA and CDR2 is SQIVND in the germline V gene (reference sequence). Here the CDR3 DNA reads TGTGCCAGTAGCCGGGACAGGGACTATGAGCAGTTCTTC. Its translation: CASSRDRDYEQFF.

This clone was found a few times. The rearrangement joins TRBV28 to TRBJ2-3, with 10 bases lining up with TRBD2. V was clipped by 6 bases and J by 5 bases; unmatched bases: 11. The CDR3 is 16 residues long. Germline V gene lookup returns CDR1 MDHEN and CDR2 SYDVKM. The chain's CDR3 is CASRLEVASGGDTQYF. CDR3 bases: TGTGCCAGCAGATTGGAGGTGGCTAGCGGGGGAGATACGCAGTATTTT.

The chain links TRBV2 to TRBJ1-2; TRBD1 agrees at 9 bases. The CDR3 extends over 14 amino acids. Germline V CDR1 and CDR2: SNHLY, FYNNEI. Trimming at V came to 8 bases and at J to 4 bases, leaving 8 bases not matched to a gene. Here the CDR3 reads CASAGQGGPYGYTF. The DNA of the CDR3 is TGTGCCAGCGCGGGACAGGGAGGTCCCTATGGCTACACCTTC.

The chain combines TRBV5-1 with TRBJ2-5, with D possibly TRBD2 on 6 matching bases. Germline V CDR1 and CDR2: SGHRS, YFSETQ. V was pared by 5 bases and J by 5 bases, with 13 bases between. The CDR3 length is 13 residues. This CDR3 reads CASREEGGETQYF. In nucleotides, the CDR3 is TGCGCCAGCAGGGAAGAGGGAGGTGAGACCCAGTACTTC.